One sample yielded the 29 T cell receptor beta chains listed below, sequenced in a study of cytomegalovirus exposure and HLA in healthy donors. TCRdb's copy holds only in-frame clones and misses some; the assay was immunoSEQ multiplex PCR. The table has under 150,000 clones, 80% to 90% seen once. Source material: PBMCs. These receptors were obtained from a woman younger than 35 in good health and CMV-seropositive.

The chain carries TRBV7-9 and TRBJ1-2; D uncertain. V lost 1 base, J lost 4 bases, and 10 bases lay in between. Germline V gene sequence: CDR1 SEHNR, CDR2 FQNEAQ (reference sequence). The CDR3 length is 14 residues. DNA for the CDR3: TGTGCCAGCAGCTTAGTTGGCGGCCTCTATGGCTACACCTTC. Translating it yields CASSLVGGLYGYTF.

This rearrangement joins TRBV7-2 to TRBJ2-7, with D perhaps matching TRBD1 (6 bases). The CDR3 sequence is 13 residues long. Germline-derived CDR1 and CDR2 are SGHTA and FQGNSA. Trimming pared 5 bases from V and 5 bases from J, leaving 13 bases between. The CDR3 DNA reads as TGTGCCAGCAGCCCACAGGGTCTGGACGAGCAGTACTTC. Translated, it gives CASSPQGLDEQYF.

The chain employs TRBV19 and TRBJ2-5, with D hard to call. CDR3 length equals 15 residues. The germline V and J ends were trimmed by 0 bases and 5 bases, with 13 bases remaining between them. The V gene's germline CDR1 is LNHDA and CDR2 SQIVND (reference sequence). In nucleotides, the CDR3 is TGTGCCAGTAGTATAGATCACAGACCCCAGGAGACCCAGTACTTC. Amino acid sequence: CASSIDHRPQETQYF.

The chain is built from TRBV28 and TRBJ1-2; D unresolved. V lost 8 bases, J lost 3 bases, and 10 bases lay in between. The CDR3 covers 12 residues. Germline V gene sequence: CDR1 MDHEN, CDR2 SYDVKM. The DNA for the CDR3 is TGTGCCAGCCAGGCAGGCCACTATGGCTACACCTTC. Protein sequence: CASQAGHYGYTF.

V gene TRBV5-4 combines with J gene TRBJ2-2; TRBD2 matches 7 bases. Germline trimming cut 3 bases from V and 7 bases from J; bases unmatched to any gene: 6. This CDR3 is 14 amino acids long. Germline V CDR1 and CDR2: SGHNT, YYREEE (reference sequence). The chain's CDR3 is CASSSLGGSGELFF. CDR3 in DNA: TGTGCCAGCAGCTCCCTGGGGGGGAGCGGGGAGCTGTTTTTT.

This clone was recorded once. The chain joins TRBV10-1 to TRBJ2-1, with 9 bases lining up with TRBD1. Germline V lookup: CDR1 WNHNN, CDR2 SYGVQD (reference sequence). After removal of 7 bases from V and 2 bases from J, the junction contained 6 bases not matched to a gene. The CDR3 is 15 residues long. CDR3 DNA sequence: TGCGCCAGCACCAGCCGGGACAGGGCCTACAATGAGCAGTTCTTC. Amino acids: CASTSRDRAYNEQFF.

The chain joins TRBV6-1 to TRBJ2-7, with 10 bases identical to TRBD2. The CDR3 sequence is 15 residues long. The V segment lost 6 bases and the J segment 0 bases; nucleotides outside the gene matches: 5. In germline, CDR1 is MNHNS, CDR2 SASEGT. This CDR3 reads CASRVGTSVSYEQYF. The CDR3 coding sequence is TGTGCCAGCAGGGTCGGGACTAGCGTCTCCTACGAGCAGTACTTC.

As for this clone: At one boundary the junction diverges from the germline segment, which might be a read error. J is TRBJ2-5 and V is TRBV7-7; the match to TRBD1 covers 8 bases. This CDR3 comprises 15 residues. Per germline, CDR1 SSHAT and CDR2 FNYEAQ (reference sequence). CDR3 in amino acids: CASSLANGQGETQYF. The DNA of the CDR3 is TGTGCTAGCAGCTTAGCGAATGGACAGGGAGAGACCCAGTACTTC.

This sequence joins TRBV5-4 and TRBJ1-2, with 8 bases matching TRBD1. Germline CDR1 SGHNT, CDR2 YYREEE (reference sequence). CDR3 length: 13 amino acids. Trimming cost V 6 bases and J 4 bases; bases outside gene matches: 5. CDR3 sequence reads: CASNGQGAYGYTF. For the CDR3, the DNA is TGTGCCAGCAACGGTCAGGGGGCCTATGGCTACACCTTC.

The J gene is TRBJ1-3, the V gene TRBV4-1; weak D call: TRBD1 (6 bases). The CDR3 consists of 14 residues. CDR1 MGHRA and CDR2 YSYEKL come from the germline V gene. The V gene lost 0 bases and the J gene lost 6 bases, with 9 bases spanning the gap. The CDR3 DNA sequence: TGCGCCAGCAGCCAAGATGCAGGGGCAAACACCATATATTTT. It specifies CASSQDAGANTIYF.

The CDR3 sequence is CASSFLTNTDTQYF. The CDR3 coding sequence is TGTGCCAGCAGCTTTTTGACTAACACAGATACGCAGTATTTT. The chain joins TRBV5-4 to TRBJ2-3; D possibly corresponds to TRBD2 (5 bases). The germline CDR1 and CDR2 sequences are SGHNT and YYREEE (reference sequence). V was cut by 2 bases and J by 2 bases, with 9 bases left in between. The CDR3 sequence is 14 residues long.

This clone was counted only a few times. This rearrangement joins TRBV7-9 to TRBJ2-7; 10 bases align to TRBD2. This CDR3 has 15 residues. V lost 0 bases, J lost 7 bases, and 6 bases stayed unmatched. Germline V gives CDR1 SEHNR, CDR2 FQNEAQ (reference sequence). CDR3 region: CASSLALAGAREQYF. In DNA, the CDR3 is TGTGCCAGCAGCTTAGCGCTAGCGGGGGCTCGGGAGCAGTACTTC.

The chain recombines TRBV7-9 with TRBJ1-1; a possible D gene is TRBD1 (5 bases). Germline V gives CDR1 SEHNR, CDR2 FQNEAQ (reference sequence). The CDR3 spans 15 residues. V was shortened by 5 bases and J by 1 base, with 14 bases between the two germline ends. The CDR3 sequence is CASSERGLSNTEAFF. The CDR3 DNA sequence: TGTGCCAGCAGCGAACGGGGACTGTCGAACACTGAAGCTTTCTTT. The whole variable domain, remainder taken from reference TRBV7-9 and TRBJ1-1, is DTGVSQNPRHKITKRGQNVTFRCDPISEHNRLYWYRQTLGQGPEFLTYFQNEAQLEKSRLLSDRFSAERPKGSFSTLEIQRTEQGDSAMYLCASSERGLSNTEAFFGQGTRLTVV.

V gene TRBV7-2 combines with J gene TRBJ1-2; D is ambiguous. There are 18 residues in the CDR3. From germline, CDR1 is SGHTA and CDR2 FQGNSA. The V end was cut by 3 bases, the J end by 8 bases, with 28 bases between. CDR3 loop: CASSLRDSLPLSSRGYTF. CDR3 nucleotides: TGTGCCAGCAGCTTGCGGGATTCCCTACCGCTAAGCTCTAGAGGCTACACCTTC.

The chain couples TRBV4-1 to TRBJ2-7; 7 bases line up with TRBD1. The CDR3 runs 15 residues. V shed 0 bases, J shed 3 bases, and the junction held 5 bases outside the gene matches. Germline V gene sequence: CDR1 MGHRA, CDR2 YSYEKL. CDR3 sequence reads: CASSQDPGGIYEQYF. The CDR3 DNA reads TGCGCCAGCAGCCAAGATCCAGGGGGAATCTACGAGCAGTACTTC.

V is TRBV7-9 and J is TRBJ2-2, with D tentatively TRBD2 (5 bases). Germline-derived CDR1 and CDR2 are SEHNR and FQNEAQ (reference sequence). V was cut by 7 bases and J by 0 bases, with 12 bases left in between. CDR3 length: 15 residues. The CDR3 DNA is TGTGCCAGCACCCCGGGGAGCACGAACACCGGGGAGCTGTTTTTT. Translating gives CASTPGSTNTGELFF.

Here the CDR3 DNA reads TGTGCCAGCAGCTTGTTGCAGGGTGGGGTCAATCAGCCCCAGCATTTT. It specifies CASSLLQGGVNQPQHF. The chain is built from TRBV5-6 and TRBJ1-5, with D perhaps matching TRBD1 (5 bases). V shed 1 base and J shed 3 bases, with 14 bases lying between them. Germline V lookup: CDR1 SGHDT, CDR2 YYEEEE. This CDR3 is 16 amino acids long.

The V call is TRBV2, the J call TRBJ2-2; 7 bases map to TRBD2. This CDR3 has 14 amino acids. Germline CDR1 reads SNHLY; CDR2 reads FYNNEI. V shed 9 bases and J 0 bases; nucleotides not matched to a gene: 4. CDR3 loop: CASQGLANTGELFF. CDR3 DNA sequence: TGTGCCAGTCAAGGACTAGCGAACACCGGGGAGCTGTTTTTT.

The chain is built from TRBV2 and TRBJ2-7, with a weak D call TRBD1 (5 bases). This CDR3 has 14 residues. The V and J ends lost 1 base and 4 bases respectively, with 11 bases between them. Germline loops: CDR1 SNHLY, CDR2 FYNNEI. CDR3 coding DNA: TGTGCCAGCAGTGAAGGACAGATTTTGTACGAGCAGTACTTC. Translating gives CASSEGQILYEQYF.

The chain has TRBV7-3 and TRBJ2-2, with D possibly TRBD2 on 6 matching bases. The V end lost 0 bases, the J end lost 1 base, and 12 bases lay between the germline ends. The length of the CDR3 is 17 residues. The germline gives CDR1 SGHTA, CDR2 FQGTGA. The CDR3 region is CASSLTSGLENTGELFF. CDR3 DNA: TGTGCCAGCAGCTTAACATCGGGACTCGAGAACACCGGGGAGCTGTTTTTT.

The chain couples TRBV9 to TRBJ2-2; a possible D gene is TRBD2 (6 bases). CDR1 is SGDLS, CDR2 YYNGEE, per germline. The CDR3 has 17 residues. Trimming cost V 6 bases and J 7 bases, with 25 bases left between them. The CDR3 region has the DNA TGTGCCAGCACTAACCGGGGACTCCGATCTTTGGGCGGGGAGCTGTTTTTT. Its protein product is CASTNRGLRSLGGELFF.

The chain combines TRBV18 with TRBJ2-3, with 8 bases that match TRBD2. Germline values: CDR1 KGHSH, CDR2 LQKENI. CDR3 length: 16 residues. V lost 0 bases to trimming and J lost 1 base; unmatched junction nucleotides: 3. Here the CDR3 reads CASSPPSGSGTDTQYF. The CDR3 DNA reads TGTGCCAGCTCACCACCAAGCGGGAGTGGCACAGATACGCAGTATTTT.

V gene TRBV6-5 combines with J gene TRBJ1-3; 7 bases fit TRBD1. The germline V gene encodes CDR1 MNHEY and CDR2 SVGAGI. The CDR3 extends over 15 amino acids. V dropped 5 bases and J dropped 0; count of bases not matched to a gene: 4. CDR3 in amino acids: CASSLGTASGNTIYF. The CDR3 DNA reads TGTGCCAGCAGTCTCGGGACAGCCTCTGGAAACACCATATATTTT.

There are a few counts of this clone. The rearrangement links TRBV10-3 to TRBJ1-1; D is unclear. Germline lookup yields CDR1 ENHRY and CDR2 SYGVKD. This CDR3 contains 11 residues. Trimming stripped 2 bases from V and 4 bases from J, with 2 bases between. The CDR3 DNA reads as TGTGCCATCAGTGAGCTCACTGAAGCTTTCTTT. This codes for CAISELTEAFF.

The chain links TRBV9 to TRBJ2-5; 7 positions agree with TRBD2. CDR1 and CDR2 from the germline V gene are SGDLS and YYNGEE. The CDR3 runs 16 residues. The V segment lost 2 bases and the J segment 3 bases; nucleotides outside the gene matches: 10. CDR3 sequence reads: CASSVTSGTNKETQYF. For the CDR3, the DNA is TGTGCCAGCAGCGTCACGTCCGGGACTAATAAAGAGACCCAGTACTTC.

V and J are TRBV2 and TRBJ2-1, with D perhaps TRBD2 (6 bases). Germline-derived CDR1 and CDR2 are SNHLY and FYNNEI. Trimming left V 6 bases short and J 0 bases short, with 6 bases between. The CDR3 totals 13 residues. Here the CDR3 reads CASRTSSYNEQFF. The CDR3 nucleotides read TGTGCCAGCAGGACTAGCTCCTACAATGAGCAGTTCTTC.

The chain employs TRBV19 and TRBJ1-5, with 7 positions matching TRBD1. Per germline, CDR1 LNHDA and CDR2 SQIVND (reference sequence). V lost 3 bases to trimming and J lost 3 bases; unmatched junction nucleotides: 8. The CDR3 consists of 16 residues. The CDR3 spells CASSIGNRGLNQPQHF. As DNA, the CDR3 is TGTGCCAGTAGTATCGGGAACAGGGGCCTCAATCAGCCCCAGCATTTT.

The chain combines TRBV10-3 with TRBJ2-7; D is unresolved. The CDR3 spans 12 residues. V lost 4 bases and J 3 bases, leaving 7 bases between the germline ends. Germline CDR1 ENHRY, CDR2 SYGVKD. CDR3 region: CAISGNYYEQYF. The CDR3, as DNA: TGTGCCATCAGTGGTAACTACTACGAGCAGTACTTC.

This clone was seen just once. This chain uses TRBV7-9 with TRBJ1-2, with TRBD1 matching 8 bases. Trimming took 5 bases from V and 5 from J; bases not matched to a gene: 7. Germline CDR1 reads SEHNR; CDR2 reads FQNEAQ (reference sequence). The CDR3 totals 14 residues. The CDR3 here is CASSQQGGQYGYTF. The CDR3 region has the DNA TGTGCCAGCAGCCAACAGGGGGGCCAGTATGGCTACACCTTC.